A selection of T cell receptor beta chains follows, all from one sample in a study of CD8 T cells in Susac syndrome. TCRdb processed the immunoSEQ multiplex PCR reads anew with MiXCR; each CDR3 protein has one entry. Among some 180,000 distinct CDR3 sequences listed, roughly 90% were seen once. Material: CD4+ T cells from PBMCs. All receptors come from a human donor with Susac syndrome. Both conserved end residues are part of each CDR3. The order of the fields is CDR3 DNA, CDR3 protein, V gene, J gene, D gene, clone size. D genes are given only for firm matches. Rows give clone size only sometimes, using once, few, many, or a class for an expanded clone.

CDR3 DNA: TGTGCCAGCAGCCAAGGGGAGAGCAGGAATATCAAAGCTTTCTTT
CDR3 protein: CASSQGESRNIKAFF
V gene: TRBV3-1
J gene: TRBJ1-1
D gene: -
clone size: -

CDR3 DNA: TGTGCCATCAGTGATGCTAGCGGCAGCCAAGAGACCCAGTACTTC
CDR3 protein: CAISDASGSQETQYF
V gene: TRBV10-3
J gene: TRBJ2-5
D gene: TRBD2
clone size: -

CDR3 DNA: TGTGCCAGCAGTTACAGTAGTTTAGCGGGAACGTTGAGCTCCTACAATGAGCAGTTCTTC
CDR3 protein: CASSYSSLAGTLSSYNEQFF
V gene: TRBV6-5
J gene: TRBJ2-1
D gene: TRBD2
clone size: -

CDR3 DNA: TGTGCCAGCAGTGAACTTACAGGACTGCAGCCCCAGCATTTT
CDR3 protein: CASSELTGLQPQHF
V gene: TRBV6-1
J gene: TRBJ1-5
D gene: -
clone size: once

CDR3 DNA: TGCGCCAGCAAGCTAGCGGGAGTGGCTAATGAGCAGTTCTTC
CDR3 protein: CASKLAGVANEQFF
V gene: TRBV10-2
J gene: TRBJ2-1
D gene: TRBD2
clone size: -

CDR3 DNA: TGTGCCAGCAGCTTCCCCTTAGGGAGGCCCCAGCATTTT
CDR3 protein: CASSFPLGRPQHF
V gene: TRBV7-6
J gene: TRBJ1-5
D gene: -
clone size: -

CDR3 DNA: TGTGCCAGCAGCTACGGGGGGAATGAGCAGTTCTTC
CDR3 protein: CASSYGGNEQFF
V gene: TRBV12-3/TRBV12-4
J gene: TRBJ2-1
D gene: TRBD2
clone size: -

CDR3 DNA: TGCGCCAGCAGCTTCTCAAGCCTTAACACCGGGGAGCTGTTTTTT
CDR3 protein: CASSFSSLNTGELFF
V gene: TRBV5-1
J gene: TRBJ2-2
D gene: -
clone size: -

CDR3 DNA: TGTGCCAGCAAATTAGCGGGGTCGAACACCGGGGAGCTGTTTTTT
CDR3 protein: CASKLAGSNTGELFF
V gene: TRBV28
J gene: TRBJ2-2
D gene: TRBD2
clone size: -

CDR3 DNA: TGTGCCAGCAGGAAAGGCGGGGGAGAGACCCAGTACTTC
CDR3 protein: CASRKGGGETQYF
V gene: TRBV12-3/TRBV12-4
J gene: TRBJ2-5
D gene: TRBD2
clone size: -

CDR3 DNA: TGTGCTAGTGGTTTGGTACCCGACACGTACGAGCAGTACTTC
CDR3 protein: CASGLVPDTYEQYF
V gene: TRBV12-5
J gene: TRBJ2-7
D gene: -
clone size: -

CDR3 DNA: TGTGCCAGCAGCGGAGCAAAAACAGGGGGCCTGGGCTACACCTTC
CDR3 protein: CASSGAKTGGLGYTF
V gene: TRBV7-9
J gene: TRBJ1-2
D gene: TRBD1
clone size: -

CDR3 DNA: TGTGCCAGCAGCTCCAGGACAGGAATCCACGAGCAGTACTTC
CDR3 protein: CASSSRTGIHEQYF
V gene: TRBV7-6
J gene: TRBJ2-7
D gene: TRBD1
clone size: -

CDR3 DNA: TGTGCCAGCTCACCAGTTCTTGGAGTTCCGGGACAGGAATTGTATGGCTACACCTTC
CDR3 protein: CASSPVLGVPGQELYGYTF
V gene: TRBV18
J gene: TRBJ1-2
D gene: TRBD1
clone size: -

CDR3 DNA: TGTGCCAGCACCCGACCCCAGGGAGGCGTCTACGAGCAGTACTTC
CDR3 protein: CASTRPQGGVYEQYF
V gene: TRBV6-1
J gene: TRBJ2-7
D gene: -
clone size: -

CDR3 DNA: TGTGCCAGCAGCTCCGACAGGGGTTCCTACAATGAGCAGTTCTTC
CDR3 protein: CASSSDRGSYNEQFF
V gene: TRBV7-3
J gene: TRBJ2-1
D gene: TRBD1
clone size: -

CDR3 DNA: TGTGCCAGCAGCCTGCTGGATGAGCAGTTCTTC
CDR3 protein: CASSLLDEQFF
V gene: TRBV12-3/TRBV12-4
J gene: TRBJ2-1
D gene: -
clone size: -

CDR3 DNA: TGTGCCAGCAGCGTAGAGGCGGGAAGAAACTATGGCTACACCTTC
CDR3 protein: CASSVEAGRNYGYTF
V gene: TRBV9
J gene: TRBJ1-2
D gene: -
clone size: -

CDR3 DNA: TGCGCCAGCAGCTTGGGTGCAGGGGATAATTCACCCCTCCACTTT
CDR3 protein: CASSLGAGDNSPLHF
V gene: TRBV5-1
J gene: TRBJ1-6
D gene: -
clone size: -

CDR3 DNA: TGTGCCAGCAGCTTGGGGGACAGATTGAGCTCTGGGGCCAACGTCCTGACTTTC
CDR3 protein: CASSLGDRLSSGANVLTF
V gene: TRBV5-4
J gene: TRBJ2-6
D gene: TRBD1
clone size: -

CDR3 DNA: TGTGCCAGCAGCCCGAGAGGTACGACAGGGGGCCAGGAAGCTTTCTTT
CDR3 protein: CASSPRGTTGGQEAFF
V gene: TRBV9
J gene: TRBJ1-1
D gene: TRBD1
clone size: -

CDR3 DNA: TGCAGCACGATCAGGGGCTATATCACAGATACGCAGTATTTT
CDR3 protein: CSTIRGYITDTQYF
V gene: TRBV29-1
J gene: TRBJ2-3
D gene: -
clone size: -

CDR3 DNA: TGCAGTGCAACCGGACAGGGTGCGAGCGAGCAGTACTTC
CDR3 protein: CSATGQGASEQYF
V gene: TRBV20-1
J gene: TRBJ2-7
D gene: TRBD1
clone size: -

CDR3 DNA: TGTGCCAGCAGTCACCGGGACAGATACAGCTCCTACGAGCAGTACTTC
CDR3 protein: CASSHRDRYSSYEQYF
V gene: TRBV12-3/TRBV12-4
J gene: TRBJ2-7
D gene: TRBD1
clone size: -

CDR3 DNA: TGTGCCAGCAGTGAGGACAGGGTATACGAGCAGTACTTC
CDR3 protein: CASSEDRVYEQYF
V gene: TRBV2
J gene: TRBJ2-7
D gene: TRBD1
clone size: -

CDR3 DNA: TGTGCCAGCTCTCAGGGACTTGATGGTGAGCAGTTCTTC
CDR3 protein: CASSQGLDGEQFF
V gene: TRBV18
J gene: TRBJ2-1
D gene: -
clone size: -

CDR3 DNA: TGTGCCAGCACCTCTCCGGGACAGGGTATGGGCACTGAAGCTTTCTTT
CDR3 protein: CASTSPGQGMGTEAFF
V gene: TRBV25-1
J gene: TRBJ1-1
D gene: TRBD1
clone size: -

CDR3 DNA: TGTGCCAGCAGTTACGAACTCCGGAACGGTGGCTACACCTTC
CDR3 protein: CASSYELRNGGYTF
V gene: TRBV6-6
J gene: TRBJ1-2
D gene: -
clone size: -